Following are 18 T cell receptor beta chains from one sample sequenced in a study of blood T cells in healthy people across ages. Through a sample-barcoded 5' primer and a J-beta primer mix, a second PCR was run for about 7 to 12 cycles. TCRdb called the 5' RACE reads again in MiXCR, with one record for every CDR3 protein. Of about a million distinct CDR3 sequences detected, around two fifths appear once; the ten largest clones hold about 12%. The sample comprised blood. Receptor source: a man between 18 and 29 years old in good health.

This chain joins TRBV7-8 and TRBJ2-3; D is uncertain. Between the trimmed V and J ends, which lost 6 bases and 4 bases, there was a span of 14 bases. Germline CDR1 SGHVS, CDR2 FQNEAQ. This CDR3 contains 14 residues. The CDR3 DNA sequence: TGTGCCAGCAGTCTACGACTTTCCTCAGATACGCAGTATTTT. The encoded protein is CASSLRLSSDTQYF.

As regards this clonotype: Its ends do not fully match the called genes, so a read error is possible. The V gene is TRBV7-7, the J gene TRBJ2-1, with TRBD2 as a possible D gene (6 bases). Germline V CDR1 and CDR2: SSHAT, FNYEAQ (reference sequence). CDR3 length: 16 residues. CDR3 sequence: CASSLAAQEPYNEQFF. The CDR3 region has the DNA TGTGCTAGCAGCTTAGCGGCACAGGAACCCTACAATGAGCAGTTCTTC.

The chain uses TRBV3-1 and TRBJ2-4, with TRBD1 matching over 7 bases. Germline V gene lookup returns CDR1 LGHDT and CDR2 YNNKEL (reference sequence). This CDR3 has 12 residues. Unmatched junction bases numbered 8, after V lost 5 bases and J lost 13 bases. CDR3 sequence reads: CASSTHRGEQYF. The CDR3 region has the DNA TGTGCCAGCAGCACCCACAGGGGTGAGCAGTACTTC.

CDR3 sequence reads: CASSDPGGSNEQFF. The CDR3 DNA follows: TGTGCCAGCAGTGACCCAGGGGGGAGCAATGAGCAGTTCTTC. V and J are TRBV6-5 and TRBJ2-1, with D perhaps TRBD1 (7 bases). V shed 5 bases and J shed 6 bases, with 14 bases lying between them. The CDR3 is 14 residues long. CDR1 is MNHEY, CDR2 SVGAGI, per germline.

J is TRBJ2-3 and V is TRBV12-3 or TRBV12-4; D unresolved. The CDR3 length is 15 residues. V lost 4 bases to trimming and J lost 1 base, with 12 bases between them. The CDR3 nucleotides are TGTGCCAGCAGTTGGAGACGGCTAGGCACAGATACGCAGTATTTT. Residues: CASSWRRLGTDTQYF.

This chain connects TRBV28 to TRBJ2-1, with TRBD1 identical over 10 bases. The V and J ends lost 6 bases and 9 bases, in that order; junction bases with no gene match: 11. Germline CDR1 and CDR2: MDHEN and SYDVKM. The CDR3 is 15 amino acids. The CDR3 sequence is CASSSRRQGAAEQFF. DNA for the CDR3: TGTGCCAGCAGCTCCCGAAGACAGGGGGCGGCTGAGCAGTTCTTC.

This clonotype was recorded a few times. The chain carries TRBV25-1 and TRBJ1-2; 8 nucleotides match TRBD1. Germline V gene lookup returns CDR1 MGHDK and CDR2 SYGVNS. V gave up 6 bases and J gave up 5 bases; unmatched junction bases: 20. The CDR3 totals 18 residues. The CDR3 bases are TGTGCCAGCAGGATTTTAACCGGGACAGGTTTTACCCCTTATGGCTACACCTTC. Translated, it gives CASRILTGTGFTPYGYTF.

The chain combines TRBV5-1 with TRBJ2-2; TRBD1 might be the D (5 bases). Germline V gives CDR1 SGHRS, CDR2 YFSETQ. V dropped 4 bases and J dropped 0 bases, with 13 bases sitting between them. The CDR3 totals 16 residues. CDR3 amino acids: CASSGWTNANTGELFF. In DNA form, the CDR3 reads TGCGCCAGCAGCGGATGGACAAACGCGAACACCGGGGAGCTGTTTTTT.

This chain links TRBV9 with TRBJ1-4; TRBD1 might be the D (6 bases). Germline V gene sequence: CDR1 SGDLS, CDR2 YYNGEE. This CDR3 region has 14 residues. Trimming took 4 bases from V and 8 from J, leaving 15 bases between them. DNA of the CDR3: TGTGCCAGCAGCACCCTGGAGGGGGAAGAAAAACTGTTTTTT. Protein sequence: CASSTLEGEEKLFF. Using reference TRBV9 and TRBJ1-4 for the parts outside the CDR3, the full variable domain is DSGVTQTPKHLITATGQRVTLRCSPRSGDLSVYWYQQSLDQGLQFLIQYYNGEERAKGNILERFSAQQFPDLHSELNLSSLELGDSALYFCASSTLEGEEKLFFGSGTQLSVL.

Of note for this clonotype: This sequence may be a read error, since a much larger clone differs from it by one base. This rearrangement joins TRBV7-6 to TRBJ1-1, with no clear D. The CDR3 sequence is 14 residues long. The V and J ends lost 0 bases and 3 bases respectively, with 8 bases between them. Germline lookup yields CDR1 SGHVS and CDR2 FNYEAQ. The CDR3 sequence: CASSLASEDTEAFF. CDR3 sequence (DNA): TGTGCCAGCAGCTTAGCTTCGGAGGACACTGAAGCTTTCTTT.

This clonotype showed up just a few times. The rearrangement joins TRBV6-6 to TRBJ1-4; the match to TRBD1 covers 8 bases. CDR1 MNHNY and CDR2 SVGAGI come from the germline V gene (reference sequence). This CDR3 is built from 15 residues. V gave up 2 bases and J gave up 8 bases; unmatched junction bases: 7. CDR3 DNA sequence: TGTGCCAGCAGTTACCCCTTACAGGGGGAGGAAAAACTGTTTTTT. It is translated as CASSYPLQGEEKLFF.

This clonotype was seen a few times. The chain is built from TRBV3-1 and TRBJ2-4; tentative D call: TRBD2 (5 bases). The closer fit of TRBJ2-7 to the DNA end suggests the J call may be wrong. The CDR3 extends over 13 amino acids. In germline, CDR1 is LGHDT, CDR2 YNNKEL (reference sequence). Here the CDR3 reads CASSQYEGFEQYF. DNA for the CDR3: TGTGCCAGCAGCCAGTATGAGGGATTCGAGCAGTACTTC.

The CDR3 bases are TGTGCCAGCAGCTTGTCCTCAGGGATTAAAAGCAATCAGCCCCAGCATTTT. Protein: CASSLSSGIKSNQPQHF. V usage is TRBV5-5 and J usage is TRBJ1-5, with D perhaps matching TRBD1 (5 bases). Germline CDR1 SGHKS, CDR2 YYEKEE (reference sequence). The CDR3 covers 17 residues. V dropped 1 base and J dropped 1 base, with 15 bases sitting between them.

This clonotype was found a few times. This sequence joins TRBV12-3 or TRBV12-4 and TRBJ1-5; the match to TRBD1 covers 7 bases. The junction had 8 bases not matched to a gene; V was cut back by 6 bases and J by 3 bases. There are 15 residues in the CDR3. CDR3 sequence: CASSSEGGLNQPQHF. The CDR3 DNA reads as TGTGCCAGCAGCAGCGAAGGGGGCCTCAATCAGCCCCAGCATTTT.

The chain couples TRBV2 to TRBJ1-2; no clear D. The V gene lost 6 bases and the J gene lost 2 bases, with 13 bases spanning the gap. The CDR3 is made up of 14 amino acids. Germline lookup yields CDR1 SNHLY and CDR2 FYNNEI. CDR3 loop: CASRDSDTNYGYTF. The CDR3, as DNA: TGTGCCAGCAGGGACTCAGACACGAACTATGGCTACACCTTC. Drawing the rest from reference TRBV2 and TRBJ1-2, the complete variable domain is EPEVTQTPSHQVTQMGQEVILRCVPISNHLYFYWYRQILGQKVEFLVSFYNNEISEKSEIFDDQFSVERPDGSNFTLKIRSTKLEDSAMYFCASRDSDTNYGYTFGSGTRLTVV.

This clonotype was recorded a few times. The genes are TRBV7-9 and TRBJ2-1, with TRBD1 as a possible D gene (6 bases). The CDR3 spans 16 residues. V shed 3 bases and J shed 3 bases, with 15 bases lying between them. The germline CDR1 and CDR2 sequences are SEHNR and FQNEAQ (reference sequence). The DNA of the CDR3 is TGTGCCAGCAGCTTCCCGGGACAAAGGAGCTACAATGAGCAGTTCTTC. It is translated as CASSFPGQRSYNEQFF.

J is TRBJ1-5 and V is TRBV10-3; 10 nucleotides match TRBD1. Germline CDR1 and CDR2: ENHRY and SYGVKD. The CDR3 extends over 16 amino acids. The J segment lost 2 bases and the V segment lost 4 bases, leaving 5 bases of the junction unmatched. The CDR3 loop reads CAISASGTGGNQPQHF. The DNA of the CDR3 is TGTGCCATCAGTGCGTCCGGGACAGGGGGCAATCAGCCCCAGCATTTT.

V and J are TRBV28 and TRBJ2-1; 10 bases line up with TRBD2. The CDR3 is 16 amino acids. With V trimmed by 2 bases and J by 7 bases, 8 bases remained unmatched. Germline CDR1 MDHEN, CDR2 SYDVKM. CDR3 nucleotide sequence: TGTGCCAGCAGTTTAGAGAGCGGGGGGGCTGGAAATGAGCAGTTCTTC. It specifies CASSLESGGAGNEQFF.